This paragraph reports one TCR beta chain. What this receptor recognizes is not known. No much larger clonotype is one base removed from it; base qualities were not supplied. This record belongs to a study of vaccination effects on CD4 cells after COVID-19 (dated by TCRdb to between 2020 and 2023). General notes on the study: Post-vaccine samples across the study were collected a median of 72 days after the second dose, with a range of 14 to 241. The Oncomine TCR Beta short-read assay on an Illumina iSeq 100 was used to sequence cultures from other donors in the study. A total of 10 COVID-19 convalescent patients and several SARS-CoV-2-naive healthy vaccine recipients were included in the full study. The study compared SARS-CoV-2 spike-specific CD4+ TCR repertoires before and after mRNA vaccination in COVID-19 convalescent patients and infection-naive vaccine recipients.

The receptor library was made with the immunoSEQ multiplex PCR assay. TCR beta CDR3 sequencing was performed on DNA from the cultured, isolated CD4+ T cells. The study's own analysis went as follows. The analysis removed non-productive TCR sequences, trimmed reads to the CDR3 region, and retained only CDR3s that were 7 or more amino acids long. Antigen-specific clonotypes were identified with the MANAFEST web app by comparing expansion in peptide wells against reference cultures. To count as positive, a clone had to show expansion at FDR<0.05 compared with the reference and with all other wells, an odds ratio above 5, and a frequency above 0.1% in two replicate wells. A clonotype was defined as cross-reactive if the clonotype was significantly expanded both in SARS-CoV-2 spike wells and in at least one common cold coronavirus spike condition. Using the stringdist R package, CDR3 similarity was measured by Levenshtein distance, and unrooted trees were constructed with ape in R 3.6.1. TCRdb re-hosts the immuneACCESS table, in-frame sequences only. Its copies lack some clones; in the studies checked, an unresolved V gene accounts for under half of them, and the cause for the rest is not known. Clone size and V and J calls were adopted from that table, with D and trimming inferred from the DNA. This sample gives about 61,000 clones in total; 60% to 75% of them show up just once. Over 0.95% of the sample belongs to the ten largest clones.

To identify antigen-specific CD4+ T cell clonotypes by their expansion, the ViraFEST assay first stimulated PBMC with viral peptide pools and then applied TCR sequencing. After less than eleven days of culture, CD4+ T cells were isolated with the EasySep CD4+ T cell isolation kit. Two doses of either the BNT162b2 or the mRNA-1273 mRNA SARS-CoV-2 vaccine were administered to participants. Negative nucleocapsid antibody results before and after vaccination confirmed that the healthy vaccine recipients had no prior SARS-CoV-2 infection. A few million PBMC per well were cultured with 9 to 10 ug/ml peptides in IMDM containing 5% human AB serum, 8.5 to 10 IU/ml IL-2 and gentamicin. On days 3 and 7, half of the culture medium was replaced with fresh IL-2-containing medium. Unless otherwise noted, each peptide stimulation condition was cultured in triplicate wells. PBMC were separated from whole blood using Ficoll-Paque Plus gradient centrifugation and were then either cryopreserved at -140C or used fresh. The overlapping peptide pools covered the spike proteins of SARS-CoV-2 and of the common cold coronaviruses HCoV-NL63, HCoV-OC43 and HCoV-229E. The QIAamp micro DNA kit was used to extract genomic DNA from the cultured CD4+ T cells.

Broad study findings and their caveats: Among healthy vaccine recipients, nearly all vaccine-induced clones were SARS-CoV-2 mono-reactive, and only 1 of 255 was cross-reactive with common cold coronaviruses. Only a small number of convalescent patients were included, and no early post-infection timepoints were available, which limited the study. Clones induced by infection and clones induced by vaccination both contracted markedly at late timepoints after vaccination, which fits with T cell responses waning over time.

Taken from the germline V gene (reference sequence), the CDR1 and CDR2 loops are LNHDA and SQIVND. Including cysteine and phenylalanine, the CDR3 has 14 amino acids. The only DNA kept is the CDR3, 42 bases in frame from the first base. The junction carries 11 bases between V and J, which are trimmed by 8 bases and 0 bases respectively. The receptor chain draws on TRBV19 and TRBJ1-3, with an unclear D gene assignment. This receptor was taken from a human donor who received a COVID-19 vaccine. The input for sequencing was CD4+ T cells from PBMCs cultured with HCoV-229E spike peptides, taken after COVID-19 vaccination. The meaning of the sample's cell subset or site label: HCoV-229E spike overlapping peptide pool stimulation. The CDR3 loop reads CASQRSLSGNTIYF. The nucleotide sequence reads TGTGCCAGTCAAAGGAGCCTCTCTGGAAACACCATATATTTT.